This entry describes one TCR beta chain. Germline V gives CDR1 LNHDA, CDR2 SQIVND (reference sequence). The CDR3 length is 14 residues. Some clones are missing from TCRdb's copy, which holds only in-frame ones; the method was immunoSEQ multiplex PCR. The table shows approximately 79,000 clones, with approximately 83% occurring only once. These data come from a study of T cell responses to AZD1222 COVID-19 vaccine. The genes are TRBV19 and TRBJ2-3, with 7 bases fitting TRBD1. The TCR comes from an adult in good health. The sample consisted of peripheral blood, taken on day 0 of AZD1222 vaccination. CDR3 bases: TGTGCTTTATGGAGGACAGGTGCCACAGATACGCAGTATTTT. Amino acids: CALWRTGATDTQYF.